This paragraph covers one TCR beta chain sequence. Its antigen is still unknown. This sample was taken from a study of blood T cells in healthy people across ages. Together with a sample-barcoded 5' primer, a J-beta primer mix was included in a second PCR lasting roughly 6 to 12 cycles. MiXCR was run by TCRdb on the 5' RACE reads, yielding one entry per CDR3 protein. The repertoire holds about 670,000 distinct CDR3 sequences, with over 40% as singletons. Germline CDR1 is LGHNA and CDR2 is YNFKEQ. CDR3 length: 16 amino acids. Trimming shortened V by 1 base and J by 7 bases, and 16 bases separated the two germline ends. General observations from the study: Diversity of TCR beta correlated strongly with naive T cell percentage.

The gene calls are TRBV4-2 and TRBJ1-4; a weak D match, TRBD1 (5 bases). Source material: blood. This sequence was found in a woman aged 80 or older in good health. The CDR3 spells CASSQAAGRVGEKLFF. CDR3 nucleotide sequence: TGTGCCAGCAGCCAAGCGGCGGGCAGGGTGGGTGAAAAACTGTTTTTT.